These 3 T cell receptor beta chains originate from one sample sequenced in a study of post-analysis software for immune sequencing data. These receptors' antigens are unknown. Carried by the TCR beta cDNA libraries were unique molecular identifiers. TCRdb called the PCR reads again in MiXCR, with one record for every CDR3 protein. Here the sample spans about 460,000 distinct CDR3 sequences, less than 45% being singletons. General study points: Roughly 5 TRBV segments were significantly more frequent in patients than in controls. TRBV5-6, TRBV5-1 and TRBV20-1 were among these segments.

Sequenced input: blood. The source of these receptors is a girl between 10 and 17 years old with multiple sclerosis.

The chain is built from TRBV12-3 or TRBV12-4 and TRBJ2-7; 8 bases line up with TRBD1. The DNA end is a closer match to TRBJ2-5, so the J assignment may be wrong. The CDR3 sequence is 15 residues long. DNA for the CDR3: TGTGCCAGCAGGCGGACAGGGTCCGGCGGGGAGACCCAGTACTTC. This codes for CASRRTGSGGETQYF.

This clonotype has only one observation. The chain uses TRBV4-3 and TRBJ2-7; the D gene is possibly TRBD2 (6 bases). Per germline, CDR1 LGHNA and CDR2 YSLEER. This CDR3 is 16 amino acids long. Trimming removed 0 bases from V and 3 bases from J, with 15 bases in between. The CDR3 DNA is TGCGCCAGCAGCCAAGATTGGGCGGGGATTAACTACGAGCAGTACTTC. Translation: CASSQDWAGINYEQYF.

The chain employs TRBV6-5 and TRBJ1-1, with D hard to call. V was clipped by 9 bases and J by 10 bases, with 9 bases between them. Germline values: CDR1 MNHEY, CDR2 SVGAGI. This CDR3 spans 9 amino acids. The CDR3 spells CARETGAFF. CDR3 nucleotides: TGTGCCAGGGAGACCGGAGCTTTCTTT.